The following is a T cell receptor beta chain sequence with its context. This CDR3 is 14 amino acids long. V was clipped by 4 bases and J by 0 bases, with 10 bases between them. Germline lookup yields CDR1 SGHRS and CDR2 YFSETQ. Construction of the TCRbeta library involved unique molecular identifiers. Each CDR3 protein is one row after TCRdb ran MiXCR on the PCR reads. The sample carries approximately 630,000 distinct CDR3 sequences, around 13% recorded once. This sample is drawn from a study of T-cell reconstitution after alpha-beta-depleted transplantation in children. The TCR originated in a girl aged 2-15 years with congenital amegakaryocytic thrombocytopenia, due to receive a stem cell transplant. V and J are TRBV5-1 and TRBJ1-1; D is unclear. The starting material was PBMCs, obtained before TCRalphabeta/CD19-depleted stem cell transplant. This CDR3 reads CASSRWALNTEAFF. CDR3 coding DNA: TGCGCCAGCAGCCGCTGGGCCTTGAACACTGAAGCTTTCTTT.